The 19 T cell receptor beta chains presented below share a single source sample, sequenced in a study of T cell repertoires in cytomegalovirus infection (dated by TCRdb to between 2018 and 2021). What these receptors recognize is not known. Sample treatment or condition, as interpreted from the label and publication: in vitro stimulation with specific CMV peptide epitopes to enrich CMV-specific T cells. Instrument on record: Illumina HiSeq 1500. The public reads were quality trimmed at Q25 with fastp and then assembled into clones with MiXCR by TCRdb, keeping productive beta chains. Rows with a matching CDR3 protein are joined into one entry that keeps the most common DNA and genes. In all, the sample holds approximately 83,000 distinct CDR3 sequences, and approximately 24% of those were seen once. The ten largest clones add up to roughly 50% of the sample. The sequencing used CD8+ T cells from cultured PBMCs, collected from culture after CMV antigen stimulation. All receptors come from a human donor in good health (CMV status not recorded). Some clones in this sample may be carry-over from other donors' samples.

The chain employs TRBV4-1 and TRBJ1-5, with TRBD1 matching over 7 bases. The CDR3 has 16 amino acids. Trimming removed 0 bases from V and 4 bases from J; junction bases left unmatched: 6. In germline, CDR1 is MGHRA, CDR2 YSYEKL. For the CDR3, the DNA is TGCGCCAGCAGCCAAGATGGGACAGTCGTAAATCAGCCCCAGCATTTT. Protein: CASSQDGTVVNQPQHF.

In its sample, this clonotype was seen a few times. CDR3 sequence: CASSPPYGSTDTQYF. The DNA of the CDR3 is TGTGCCAGCTCACCACCTTACGGAAGCACAGATACGCAGTATTTT. The chain couples TRBV18 to TRBJ2-3; D gene ambiguous. The germline gives CDR1 KGHSH, CDR2 LQKENI. The CDR3 runs to 15 residues. Trimming pared 0 bases from V and 0 bases from J, leaving 7 bases between.

The chain uses TRBV2 and TRBJ2-7; TRBD1 matches 9 bases. V dropped 2 bases and J dropped 5; count of bases not matched to a gene: 4. This CDR3 comprises 14 residues. Germline V lookup: CDR1 SNHLY, CDR2 FYNNEI. Written as DNA, the CDR3 is TGTGCCAGCAGTGAAATGACAGGGGGGAACGAGCAGTACTTC. It specifies CASSEMTGGNEQYF.

In the case of this clonotype: One base away lies a much larger clone, so this may be a sequencing read error. The J gene is TRBJ2-1, the V gene TRBV6-5; D is ambiguous. V lost 8 bases and J lost 5, with 13 bases in between. In germline, CDR1 is MNHEY, CDR2 SVGAGI. This CDR3 is 13 amino acids long. CDR3 amino acids: CASGLVGNNEQFF. The CDR3 DNA follows: TGTGCCAGCGGGCTAGTGGGCAACAATGAGCAGTTCTTC.

This clonotype turned up a few times. This chain links TRBV4-3 with TRBJ1-1, with D maybe TRBD1 (5 bases). V lost 0 bases and J lost 5, with 13 bases in between. Germline CDR1 reads LGHNA; CDR2 reads YSLEER. This CDR3 has 15 amino acids. The CDR3 loop reads CASSQERGGGTEAFF. CDR3 in DNA: TGCGCCAGCAGCCAAGAAAGGGGCGGGGGGACTGAAGCTTTCTTT.

This chain joins TRBV6-6 and TRBJ1-1; D is undetermined. CDR1 is MNHNY and CDR2 is SVGAGI in the germline V gene (reference sequence). This CDR3 comprises 15 residues. V lost 5 bases, J lost 0 bases, and 13 bases lay in between. CDR3 in DNA: TGTGCCAGCAGTCCTATAAGTAAAATGAACACTGAAGCTTTCTTT. Translation: CASSPISKMNTEAFF.

The chain has TRBV6-2 or TRBV6-3 and TRBJ2-7; possibly TRBD1 for D (5 bases). V dropped 6 bases and J dropped 2 bases, with 14 bases sitting between them. This CDR3 region has 14 residues. Looked up from germline, CDR1 is MNHEY and CDR2 is SVGEGT. The CDR3 coding sequence is TGTGCCAGCAGCCCCGCCCCGACAGCCTACGAGCAGTACTTC. It specifies CASSPAPTAYEQYF.

J is TRBJ2-7 and V is TRBV5-3; 13 bases are a match to TRBD2. TRBV5-3 is treated as an ORF (open reading frame) with a function not yet certain. With V trimmed by 8 bases and J by 7 bases, 21 bases remained unmatched. This CDR3 contains 18 residues. The CDR3 protein is CASSGTGTSGDTFYEQYF. The CDR3 DNA reads TGTGCCAGCAGCGGGACGGGGACTAGCGGGGATACGTTTTATGAGCAGTACTTC.

At least ten counts were recorded for this clonotype. This chain links TRBV6-2 or TRBV6-3 with TRBJ2-3; unclear D gene. The CDR3 extends over 13 amino acids. V was trimmed by 5 bases and J by 1 base, leaving 7 bases between them. Per germline, CDR1 MNHEY and CDR2 SVGEGT. As DNA, the CDR3 is TGTGCCAGCAGTCGTTCCCGCACAGATACGCAGTATTTT. It yields the protein CASSRSRTDTQYF.

The gene calls are TRBV12-3 or TRBV12-4 and TRBJ2-2, with a weak D call TRBD2 (5 bases). Trimming cost V 5 bases and J 0 bases, with 16 bases left between them. CDR3 size: 17 residues. Written as DNA, the CDR3 is TGTGCCAGCAGTCCGTTACTAGACCTCGCGAACACCGGGGAGCTGTTTTTT. Translation gives CASSPLLDLANTGELFF.

This clonotype was picked up many times. This chain joins TRBV4-2 and TRBJ1-1; perhaps TRBD1 as D (6 bases). V was clipped by 3 bases and J by 6 bases, with 11 bases between them. Germline assignment: CDR1 LGHNA and CDR2 YNFKEQ. The CDR3 contains 13 residues. The CDR3 spells CASSQIGGSEAFF. CDR3 coding DNA: TGTGCCAGCAGCCAGATCGGGGGCTCTGAAGCTTTCTTT.

The table lists this clonotype with a count of one. The rearrangement joins TRBV6-1 to TRBJ2-1; 11 bases line up with TRBD1. Unmatched junction bases numbered 5, after V lost 0 bases and J lost 7 bases. Germline assignment: CDR1 MNHNS and CDR2 SASEGT. The CDR3 has 16 residues. The CDR3 loop reads CASSEARDRGINEQFF. The CDR3 nucleotides read TGTGCCAGCAGTGAAGCGCGGGACAGGGGGATAAATGAGCAGTTCTTC.

The rearrangement links TRBV27 to TRBJ2-7; no clear D. V was trimmed by 2 bases and J by 3 bases, leaving 14 bases between them. The CDR3 is 15 residues long. The germline CDR1 and CDR2 sequences are MNHEY and SMNVEV (reference sequence). CDR3: CASSLAGQEHYEQYF. CDR3 nucleotide sequence: TGTGCCAGCAGTTTAGCCGGGCAGGAGCACTACGAGCAGTACTTC.

The chain employs TRBV6-1 and TRBJ1-1, with D uncertain. The CDR3 spans 8 residues. Germline V gene lookup returns CDR1 MNHNS and CDR2 SASEGT. V was clipped by 4 bases and J by 14 bases, with 5 bases between them. The CDR3 DNA follows: TGTGCCAGCAGTGTTTCATTCTTT. Translated: CASSVSFF.

The CDR3 DNA is TGTGCCAGCACGGGCTTCGCTAGCGGTTCCTACAATGAGCAGTTCTTC. Its translation: CASTGFASGSYNEQFF. The chain is built from TRBV6-2 or TRBV6-3 and TRBJ2-1; the match to TRBD2 covers 7 bases. CDR1 is MNHEY and CDR2 is SVGEGT in the germline V gene. The CDR3 sequence is 16 residues long. With 7 bases clipped from V and 1 base from J, the junction kept 10 bases outside the gene matches.

This clonotype was detected a few times. The chain links TRBV11-2 to TRBJ1-1; TRBD1 matches 7 bases. V shed 4 bases and J 8 bases; nucleotides not matched to a gene: 7. CDR3 size: 13 residues. Germline-derived CDR1 and CDR2 are SGHAT and FQNNGV. The CDR3 protein is CASSWGTAVEAFF. In DNA, the CDR3 is TGTGCCAGCAGCTGGGGGACAGCCGTAGAAGCTTTCTTT.

A word on this clonotype: A single base separates this from a much larger clone, so it may be a read error. The genes are TRBV7-1 and TRBJ2-7; 11 positions agree with TRBD1. TRBV7-1 is flagged as an ORF with uncertain function. The CDR3 totals 13 residues. The CDR3 DNA sequence: TGTTCCAGCAGCCCAGGGACAGGGGGTGAGCAGTACTTC. Residues: CSSSPGTGGEQYF.

The V call is TRBV4-3, the J call TRBJ2-7; either TRBD1 or TRBD2 may fit D (5 bases each). From germline, CDR1 is LGHNA and CDR2 YSLEER. The CDR3 is made up of 15 amino acids. Trimming took 0 bases from V and 3 from J, leaving 12 bases between them. The CDR3 DNA reads TGCGCCAGCAGCCAAGATCCGGGACCGGACTACGAGCAGTACTTC. Translating gives CASSQDPGPDYEQYF.

This clonotype has a count of ten or more. The gene calls are TRBV7-2 and TRBJ2-3; 8 bases agree with TRBD1. The CDR3 has 16 residues. Germline V gene sequence: CDR1 SGHTA, CDR2 FQGNSA. Trimming took 4 bases from V and 1 from J; bases not matched to a gene: 7. CDR3 nucleotide sequence: TGTGCCAGCAGCTCACAGGGGGTGGAGGGCACAGATACGCAGTATTTT. Translated, it gives CASSSQGVEGTDTQYF.